Each of the 24 T cell receptor beta chains below was sequenced from the same sample in a study of T cells after yellow fever vaccination. MiXCR, run by TCRdb on the 5' RACE reads, gives a single entry per CDR3 protein. The table lists hundreds of thousands of distinct CDR3 sequences, around 3.6% of them singletons. The sample in question was PBMCs, obtained on the day of the yellow fever booster vaccination. Source of these receptors: a man between 18 and 29 years old who received the YFV17D yellow fever vaccine.

At least ten counts were recorded for this clonotype. The V call is TRBV12-5, the J call TRBJ2-1, with 7 bases matching TRBD1. The CDR3 is made up of 15 amino acids. The germline gives CDR1 LGHNT, CDR2 FRNRAP. J lost 2 bases, V lost 1 base, and 2 bases had no gene match. The CDR3 DNA follows: TGTGCTAGTGGTTTGGGGCAGGGGGCCTACAATGAGCAGTTCTTC. Translation gives CASGLGQGAYNEQFF.

This clonotype has ten or more counts. The chain uses TRBV20-1 and TRBJ2-5; maybe TRBD1 (6 bases). The CDR3 is 12 residues long. Trimming pared 7 bases from V and 7 bases from J, leaving 16 bases between. Germline V gene lookup returns CDR1 DFQATT and CDR2 SNEGSKA (reference sequence). Written as DNA, the CDR3 is TGCAGTGTTCTGGGGAGACAGGCGACCCAGTACTTC. This gives the protein CSVLGRQATQYF.

This clonotype was counted a few times. The gene calls are TRBV29-1 and TRBJ1-2; D is ambiguous. Germline V CDR1 and CDR2: SQVTM, ANQGSEA. With 6 bases removed from V and 0 bases from J, the gap between germline ends came to 8 bases. This CDR3 has 12 residues. For the CDR3, the DNA is TGCAGCGTCTCACCTACTAACTATGGCTACACCTTC. Protein sequence: CSVSPTNYGYTF.

This clonotype occurred many times. The J gene is TRBJ2-7, the V gene TRBV23-1, with D possibly called TRBD1 or TRBD2 (5 bases each). TRBV23-1 is noted as an ORF with a role that remains uncertain. The CDR3 has 17 residues. Trimming left V 0 bases short and J 3 bases short, with 18 bases between. Here the CDR3 reads CASSQSAEHRGDYEQYV. CDR3 bases: TGCGCCAGCAGTCAATCGGCTGAGCATAGGGGAGACTACGAGCAGTACGTC.

This clonotype was seen more than once but under ten times. A much larger clone is a single base away; this may be a read error. The chain links TRBV24-1 to TRBJ2-5; D may be TRBD1 (6 bases). Between the trimmed V and J ends, which lost 2 bases and 3 bases, there was a span of 9 bases. Germline loops: CDR1 KGHDR, CDR2 SFDVKD. The CDR3 contains 14 residues. The CDR3 sequence is CATSDSRTEETQYF. In DNA, the CDR3 is TGTGCCACCAGTGATTCCCGGACAGAAGAGACCCAGTACTTC.

The gene calls are TRBV7-3 and TRBJ2-5; no reliable D call. CDR1 is SGHTA and CDR2 is FQGTGA in the germline V gene. V lost 2 bases and J lost 10, with 14 bases in between. There are 13 residues in the CDR3. CDR3 sequence: CASSLSPAARQYF. CDR3 DNA: TGTGCCAGCAGCTTATCCCCTGCGGCCCGCCAGTACTTC.

This clonotype was counted only a few times. The CDR3 DNA reads TGTGCCAGCAGTTTATTCGGACAAAACACCGGGGAGCTGTTTTTT. Amino acid sequence: CASSLFGQNTGELFF. V usage is TRBV12-3 or TRBV12-4 and J usage is TRBJ2-2; perhaps TRBD1 as D (5 bases). The CDR3 is made up of 15 amino acids. Trimming removed 2 bases at V and 2 bases at J, with 9 bases between.

This clonotype showed up just a few times. V usage is TRBV7-9 and J usage is TRBJ2-5; 13 bases match TRBD2. Germline CDR1 SEHNR, CDR2 FQNEAQ (reference sequence). The V and J ends lost 7 bases and 1 base, in that order; junction bases with no gene match: 6. The length of the CDR3 is 16 residues. The chain's CDR3 is CASKGLAGVIQETQYF. In DNA, the CDR3 is TGTGCCAGCAAAGGACTAGCGGGGGTTATCCAAGAGACCCAGTACTTC.

This clonotype was seen repeatedly, ten times or more. CDR3 nucleotide sequence: TGTGCCAGCAGCTTGGCGGCAGGGCTAACAGATACGCAGTATTTT. Its protein is CASSLAAGLTDTQYF. This rearrangement joins TRBV5-4 to TRBJ2-3, with D perhaps matching TRBD1 (5 bases). Germline values: CDR1 SGHNT, CDR2 YYREEE (reference sequence). The CDR3 consists of 15 residues. Trimming took off 0 bases at V and 3 bases at J, with 11 bases between the two ends.

The sample holds many counts of this clonotype. The chain couples TRBV4-3 to TRBJ2-6; possibly TRBD1 or TRBD2 for D (5 bases each). V shed 5 bases and J shed 13 bases, with 15 bases lying between them. CDR3 size: 13 residues. In germline, CDR1 is LGHNA, CDR2 YSLEER. This CDR3 is CASSLAGTWVLTF. The CDR3 nucleotides are TGCGCCAGCAGCTTGGCAGGGACGTGGGTCCTGACTTTC.

The J gene is TRBJ2-3, the V gene TRBV12-3 or TRBV12-4; 15 bases align to TRBD2. V shed 6 bases and J 6 bases; nucleotides not matched to a gene: 7. This CDR3 has 16 amino acids. CDR3 protein: CASSPGLAGGQDTQYF. DNA for the CDR3: TGTGCCAGCAGCCCCGGACTAGCGGGGGGGCAGGATACGCAGTATTTT.

This clonotype was observed a few times. The CDR3 DNA reads as TGTGCCAGCAGCTTACCAGGGGACAATGAAGCTTTCTTT. Translation gives CASSLPGDNEAFF. The gene calls are TRBV5-4 and TRBJ1-1; tentatively, D is TRBD1 (6 bases). The CDR3 runs to 13 residues. From germline, CDR1 is SGHNT and CDR2 YYREEE (reference sequence). Deletions cut 2 bases from V and 7 bases from J, with 12 bases between.

Remarks on this clonotype: A much larger clone lies a single base off, so this may be a read error. The genes are TRBV12-3 or TRBV12-4 and TRBJ2-3; 13 positions match TRBD2. Trimming removed 8 bases from V and 6 bases from J; junction bases left unmatched: 8. The CDR3 consists of 15 residues. CDR3 sequence: CASGSGLAGWDTQYF. The CDR3 bases are TGTGCCAGCGGGTCGGGACTAGCGGGGTGGGATACGCAGTATTTT.

At least ten counts were recorded for this clonotype. J is TRBJ1-1 and V is TRBV7-2; the D gene is possibly TRBD1 (6 bases). CDR1 and CDR2 (germline): SGHTA, FQGNSA. With 4 bases removed from V and 11 bases from J, the gap between germline ends came to 17 bases. This CDR3 region has 13 residues. CDR3 region: CASSSPMGGWAFF. The CDR3 DNA reads TGTGCCAGCAGCTCACCCATGGGGGGCTGGGCTTTCTTT.

A word on this clonotype: Given a much more abundant clone one base away, this may be a read error. V is TRBV5-1 and J is TRBJ2-5, with TRBD1 as a possible D gene (5 bases). The ends were cut back, 7 bases at V and 4 bases at J, with 17 bases in the middle. CDR3 length equals 14 residues. Per germline, CDR1 SGHRS and CDR2 YFSETQ. The DNA of the CDR3 is TGCGCCAGCGCCGGACATGGTCATGCAGAGACCCAGTACTTC. Amino acids: CASAGHGHAETQYF.

This clonotype was observed many times. The V and J genes are TRBV20-1 and TRBJ2-3, with a tentative D call TRBD2 (6 bases). CDR3 length: 12 amino acids. V was trimmed by 1 base and J by 8 bases, leaving 10 bases between them. Germline V lookup: CDR1 DFQATT, CDR2 SNEGSKA (reference sequence). CDR3 nucleotides: TGCAGTGCTAGAGCGGAGGGAGGTACGCAGTATTTT. Protein sequence: CSARAEGGTQYF.

This clonotype was detected only a few times. This chain uses TRBV5-1 with TRBJ2-7; no definite D call. V lost 0 bases and J 6 bases, leaving 13 bases between the germline ends. Germline CDR1 SGHRS, CDR2 YFSETQ. The CDR3 has 14 residues. CDR3 region: CASSLGFGWGEQYF. The DNA of the CDR3 is TGCGCCAGCAGCTTGGGGTTCGGTTGGGGCGAGCAGTACTTC.

This clonotype was found many times. This chain links TRBV4-1 with TRBJ2-2; TRBD2 matches at 9 bases. The germline gives CDR1 MGHRA, CDR2 YSYEKL. This CDR3 is 17 amino acids long. V dropped 0 bases and J dropped 7; count of bases not matched to a gene: 9. The CDR3 sequence: CASSQDSSGVKVGELFF. The CDR3 coding sequence is TGCGCCAGCAGCCAAGACTCTAGCGGGGTGAAAGTCGGGGAGCTGTTTTTT.

This clonotype appeared many times. The chain uses TRBV18 and TRBJ2-2, with 10 bases matching TRBD1. V lost 6 bases and J lost 5; bases outside the gene matches: 9. The CDR3 contains 16 residues. The V gene's germline CDR1 is KGHSH and CDR2 LQKENI. The CDR3 sequence: CASSPLDRGKTGELFF. CDR3 bases: TGTGCCAGCTCGCCGTTGGACAGGGGGAAGACCGGGGAGCTGTTTTTT.

The gene calls are TRBV28 and TRBJ2-5; tentatively, D is TRBD2 (6 bases). This CDR3 has 16 residues. CDR1 is MDHEN, CDR2 SYDVKM, per germline. Trimming cost V 2 bases and J 5 bases, with 18 bases left between them. The CDR3 sequence is CASSLSIPAGRETQYF. CDR3 coding DNA: TGTGCCAGCAGTTTAAGTATCCCGGCGGGGCGCGAGACCCAGTACTTC.

This chain joins TRBV6-5 and TRBJ2-7, with 13 bases fitting TRBD2. This CDR3 contains 16 residues. V was pared by 0 bases and J by 2 bases, with 1 base of the junction left unmatched. The germline gives CDR1 MNHEY, CDR2 SVGAGI. CDR3 nucleotides: TGTGCCAGCAGTTACTCTGGACTAGCGGGGGCCTACGAGCAGTACTTC. It translates to CASSYSGLAGAYEQYF.

This clonotype was detected ten times or more. This chain links TRBV4-3 with TRBJ2-1; no firm D call. Looked up from germline, CDR1 is LGHNA and CDR2 is YSLEER. V was pared by 1 base and J by 8 bases, with 9 bases between. The CDR3 loop spans 13 amino acids. CDR3 nucleotide sequence: TGCGCCAGCAGCCAAGTCCCCGGTTATGAGCAGTTCTTC. It yields the protein CASSQVPGYEQFF.

In nucleotides, the CDR3 is TGCGCCAGCAGCTTCGGGGGCTCTAATCTCGGAAACACCATATATTTT. Translating it yields CASSFGGSNLGNTIYF. The genes are TRBV5-1 and TRBJ1-3, with D perhaps TRBD1 (6 bases). Germline V gene lookup returns CDR1 SGHRS and CDR2 YFSETQ. Trimming took off 2 bases at V and 4 bases at J, with 16 bases between the two ends. CDR3 length equals 16 residues.

The rearrangement links TRBV7-9 to TRBJ1-3; D ambiguous. Per the germline V gene, CDR1 is SEHNR and CDR2 is FQNEAQ (reference sequence). V lost 2 bases, J lost 4 bases, and 6 bases lay in between. The CDR3 runs 13 residues. In DNA, the CDR3 is TGTGCCAGCAGCTTATTACGAGGAAACACCATATATTTT. Translation gives CASSLLRGNTIYF. Complete variable domain (other parts from reference TRBV7-9 and TRBJ1-3): DTGVSQNPRHKITKRGQNVTFRCDPISEHNRLYWYRQTLGQGPEFLTYFQNEAQLEKSRLLSDRFSAERPKGSFSTLEIQRTEQGDSAMYLCASSLLRGNTIYFGEGSWLTVV.